This T cell receptor beta chain was sequenced for a study of T cells in Graves' hyperthyroidism and ophthalmopathy. Newly diagnosed hyperthyroidism, duration under 2 months, in patients aged 18 to 65. CDR3 length equals 16 residues. V was cut by 6 bases and J by 1 base, with 16 bases left in between. The germline gives CDR1 MNHNS, CDR2 SASEGT. The TCR beta CDR3 regions underwent amplification using RNA transcripts as the source. The TCR CDR3 was amplified in a first-round RT-PCR using the HTBI primer set. Using its own MiXCR run on the multiplex PCR reads, TCRdb lists one record per CDR3 protein. The table includes 250,000 to 300,000 distinct CDR3 sequences, around 13% detected once. The table lists this clonotype with many counts.

The gene calls are TRBV6-1 and TRBJ2-1; D gene ambiguous. This clonotype was obtained from a middle-aged woman with Graves' hyperthyroidism. The sequenced material came from blood. The CDR3 coding sequence is TGTGCCAGCAGCCCCCTTCTAGGGCGTTCCTACAATGAGCAGTTCTTC. This sequence encodes CASSPLLGRSYNEQFF.